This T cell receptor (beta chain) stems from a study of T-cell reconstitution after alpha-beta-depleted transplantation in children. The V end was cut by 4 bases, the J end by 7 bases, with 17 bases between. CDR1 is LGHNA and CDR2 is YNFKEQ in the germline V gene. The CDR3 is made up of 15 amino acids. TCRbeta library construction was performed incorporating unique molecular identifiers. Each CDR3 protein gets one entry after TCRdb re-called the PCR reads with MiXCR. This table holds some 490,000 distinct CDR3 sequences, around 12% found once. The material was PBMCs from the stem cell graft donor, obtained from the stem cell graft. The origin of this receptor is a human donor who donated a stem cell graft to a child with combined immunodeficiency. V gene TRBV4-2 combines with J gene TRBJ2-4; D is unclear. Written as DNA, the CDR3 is TGTGCCAGCAGCCTCGACCTCGGGCGCCTTAACATTCAGTACTTC. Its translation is CASSLDLGRLNIQYF.